The 7 T cell receptor beta chains below all came from one sample that was sequenced in a study of blood T cell repertoires in COVID-19. Using immunoSEQ multiplex PCR, the repertoire was profiled, and TCRdb retains in-frame clones only, with some absent. The sample records hundreds of thousands of clones, 82% being singletons. Sequencing input: peripheral blood. These receptors originate from an elderly woman with active or convalescent COVID-19.

The V and J genes are TRBV28 and TRBJ2-1; the match to TRBD2 covers 11 bases. V lost 6 bases and J lost 7; bases outside the gene matches: 8. This CDR3 contains 15 residues. From germline, CDR1 is MDHEN and CDR2 SYDVKM. CDR3 residues: CASSLTSGRLNEQFF. Here the CDR3 DNA reads TGTGCCAGCAGCCTAACTAGCGGGAGATTAAATGAGCAGTTCTTC.

CDR3 in amino acids: CASRTGTSGSYEQYF. In DNA, the CDR3 is TGTGCCAGCAGAACCGGGACTAGCGGCTCCTACGAGCAGTACTTC. The chain is built from TRBV2 and TRBJ2-7; 11 bases fit TRBD2. With 6 bases clipped from V and 0 bases from J, the junction kept 4 bases outside the gene matches. This CDR3 is 15 amino acids long. Germline values: CDR1 SNHLY, CDR2 FYNNEI.

The V gene is TRBV4-1, the J gene TRBJ2-1; D is possibly TRBD2 (6 bases). Germline CDR1 MGHRA, CDR2 YSYEKL. The V end lost 3 bases, the J end lost 8 bases, and 17 bases lay between the germline ends. The CDR3 covers 15 residues. The CDR3 protein is CASSQGHLGGDEQFF. CDR3 coding DNA: TGCGCCAGCAGCCAGGGTCATCTGGGGGGAGATGAGCAGTTCTTC.

This clone was recorded a few times. This chain joins TRBV5-8 and TRBJ2-3; 7 bases align to TRBD2. Trimming at V came to 0 bases and at J to 4 bases, leaving 5 bases not matched to a gene. CDR3 length: 15 residues. The germline V gene encodes CDR1 SGHTS and CDR2 YDEGEE. The CDR3 here is CASSLERLAADTQYF. DNA for the CDR3: TGTGCCAGCAGCTTGGAGCGACTAGCCGCAGATACGCAGTATTTT.

The genes are TRBV19 and TRBJ1-5, with D unresolved. CDR1 LNHDA and CDR2 SQIVND come from the germline V gene (reference sequence). Trimming shortened V by 5 bases and J by 0 bases, and 11 bases separated the two germline ends. This CDR3 spans 15 amino acids. The CDR3 here is CASSYSLYSNQPQHF. The CDR3 bases are TGTGCCAGTAGTTATTCCCTCTATAGCAATCAGCCCCAGCATTTT.

The chain carries TRBV19 and TRBJ1-1; 7 positions match TRBD1. V lost 1 base and J lost 3; bases outside the gene matches: 5. This CDR3 has 15 residues. Germline CDR1 and CDR2: LNHDA and SQIVND (reference sequence). In DNA form, the CDR3 reads TGTGCCAGTAGTATAGGGGGGACAGAAGACACTGAAGCTTTCTTT. Translating it yields CASSIGGTEDTEAFF.

The gene calls are TRBV4-2 and TRBJ1-2; tentatively, D is TRBD1 (6 bases). This CDR3 comprises 15 residues. V was cut by 5 bases and J by 4 bases, with 17 bases left in between. Germline-derived CDR1 and CDR2 are LGHNA and YNFKEQ. CDR3 nucleotide sequence: TGTGCCAGCAGCTTAGGAGCAGGGGCAGGCTATGGCTACACCTTC. Amino acids: CASSLGAGAGYGYTF.